This TCR beta chain derives from a study of monozygotic twins with inflammatory bowel disease. Notes on the study in general: Against healthy co-twins, IBD patients had lower TCRbeta diversity (measured by inverse Simpson).

Sampling involved one blood draw (under 2.7 ml) for every donor. Without any T cell sorting, total RNA was isolated from whole blood. Two nested PCRs, of around 15 and 10 cycles, processed TCRalpha and TCRbeta cDNA. TCRdb reprocessed the 5' RACE reads and stores each CDR3 protein as one record, lacking DNA. The sample has 90,000 to 110,000 distinct CDR3 sequences; the top ten hold around 12%. The CDR3 contains 14 residues. The germline V gene has CDR1 SGHTA and CDR2 FQGNSA. Remarks on this clonotype: Its target is unknown.

What was sequenced was blood. This clonotype was obtained from a human donor with ulcerative colitis or Crohn's disease, or a healthy co-twin of an affected twin (not recorded which). This chain connects TRBV7-2 to TRBJ1-5; there is no DNA to check the TCRdb D call of TRBD1. The CDR3 loop is CASSPGFSNQPQHF.